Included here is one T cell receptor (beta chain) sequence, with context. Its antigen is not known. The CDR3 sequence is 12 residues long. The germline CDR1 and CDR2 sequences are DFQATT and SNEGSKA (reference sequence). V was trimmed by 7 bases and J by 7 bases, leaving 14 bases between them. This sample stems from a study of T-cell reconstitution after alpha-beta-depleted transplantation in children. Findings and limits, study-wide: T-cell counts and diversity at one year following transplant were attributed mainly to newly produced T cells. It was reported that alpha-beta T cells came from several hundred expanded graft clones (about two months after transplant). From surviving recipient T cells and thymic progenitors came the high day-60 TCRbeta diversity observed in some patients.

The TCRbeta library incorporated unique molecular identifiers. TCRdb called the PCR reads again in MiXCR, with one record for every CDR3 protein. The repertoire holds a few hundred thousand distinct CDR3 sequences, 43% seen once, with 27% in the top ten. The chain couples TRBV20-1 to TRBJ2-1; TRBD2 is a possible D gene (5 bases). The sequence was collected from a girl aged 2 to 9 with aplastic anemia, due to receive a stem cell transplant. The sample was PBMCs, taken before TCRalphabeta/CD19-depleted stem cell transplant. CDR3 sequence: CSVTATRNEQFF. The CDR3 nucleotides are TGCAGTGTTACCGCCACTAGAAATGAGCAGTTCTTC.